A single sample is the source of the 29 T cell receptor beta chains below, sequenced in a study of blood T cell repertoires in COVID-19. Libraries were prepared by immunoSEQ multiplex PCR; TCRdb keeps only in-frame clonotypes and omits some of them. The repertoire holds some 260,000 clones, with 88% as singletons. The specimen sequenced was peripheral blood. The receptors here all came from a human donor in a cohort sampled during active COVID-19.

The V call is TRBV7-2, the J call TRBJ1-2, with a possible D match to TRBD1 (6 bases). V gave up 3 bases and J gave up 0 bases, with 17 bases separating them. Germline V lookup: CDR1 SGHTA, CDR2 FQGNSA. The CDR3 length is 17 residues. The chain's CDR3 is CASSFFFERTANYGYTF. The CDR3 coding sequence is TGTGCCAGCAGCTTTTTTTTTGAGAGGACAGCTAACTATGGCTACACCTTC. Looking up the rest from reference TRBV7-2 and TRBJ1-2 gives the full variable domain: GAGVSQSPSNKVTEKGKDVELRCDPISGHTALYWYRQSLGQGLEFLIYFQGNSAPDKSGLPSDRFSAERTGGSVSTLTIQRTQQEDSAVYLCASSFFFERTANYGYTFGSGTRLTVV.

The CDR3 bases are TGCAGTGCTCGTGAGGGGCGGGAGGCAGATACGCAGTATTTT. It codes for CSAREGREADTQYF. The J gene is TRBJ2-3, the V gene TRBV20-1, with 8 bases identical to TRBD2. V gave up 5 bases and J gave up 4 bases; unmatched junction bases: 8. The length of the CDR3 is 14 residues. Germline V gene lookup returns CDR1 DFQATT and CDR2 SNEGSKA (reference sequence).

The count of this clone is one. V gene TRBV10-2 combines with J gene TRBJ1-2, with 12 positions matching TRBD1. CDR3 length equals 17 residues. V gave up 8 bases and J gave up 3 bases; unmatched junction bases: 13. Germline V gives CDR1 WSHSY, CDR2 SAAADI. CDR3 in amino acids: CASGGEGQGARDYGYTF. The DNA of the CDR3 is TGCGCCAGCGGAGGGGAGGGACAGGGGGCGCGGGACTATGGCTACACCTTC.

The chain employs TRBV9 and TRBJ2-1; D gene uncertain. The CDR3 length is 14 residues. Germline assignment: CDR1 SGDLS and CDR2 YYNGEE. Trimming removed 4 bases from V and 2 bases from J, with 10 bases in between. This CDR3 reads CASSHGGAYNEQFF. In DNA, the CDR3 is TGTGCCAGCAGCCACGGTGGTGCCTACAATGAGCAGTTCTTC.

This chain joins TRBV29-1 and TRBJ2-1; no firm D call. The V and J ends lost 1 base and 0 bases respectively, with 16 bases between them. The CDR3 has 17 amino acids. In germline, CDR1 is SQVTM, CDR2 ANQGSEA. This chain's CDR3 is CSVEGIRSSSSYNEQFF. CDR3 in DNA: TGCAGCGTTGAAGGAATTCGATCCTCGAGCTCCTACAATGAGCAGTTCTTC.

The rearrangement joins TRBV18 to TRBJ2-5, with a tentative D call TRBD2 (5 bases). Per the germline V gene, CDR1 is KGHSH and CDR2 is LQKENI. The germline V and J ends were trimmed by 4 bases and 1 base, with 13 bases remaining between them. This CDR3 comprises 15 residues. The CDR3 protein is CASSLRPDSQETQYF. As DNA, the CDR3 is TGTGCCAGCTCACTCCGACCGGACTCCCAAGAGACCCAGTACTTC.

V gene TRBV29-1 combines with J gene TRBJ2-6; 10 positions agree with TRBD1. CDR3 length: 15 amino acids. V lost 7 bases and J lost 2; bases outside the gene matches: 5. Germline V CDR1 and CDR2: SQVTM, ANQGSEA. CDR3 residues: CSAWDRGPGANVLTF. The CDR3 region has the DNA TGCAGCGCCTGGGACAGGGGACCTGGGGCCAACGTCCTGACTTTC.

The V and J genes are TRBV5-1 and TRBJ2-2, with TRBD2 matching 8 bases. Trimming removed 7 bases from V and 7 bases from J; junction bases left unmatched: 24. Per germline, CDR1 SGHRS and CDR2 YFSETQ. CDR3 length: 19 amino acids. CDR3 DNA sequence: TGCGCCAGCGGGGGGGCCCAGCGGGGGCCGCCTATTGGTGTCGGGGAGCTGTTTTTT. Amino acid sequence: CASGGAQRGPPIGVGELFF.

V gene TRBV5-1 combines with J gene TRBJ2-1; tentative D call: TRBD2 (6 bases). CDR1 is SGHRS and CDR2 is YFSETQ in the germline V gene. CDR3 length equals 15 residues. Trimming removed 0 bases at V and 4 bases at J, with 11 bases between. The CDR3 DNA follows: TGCGCCAGCAGCTTGGGGCCGGGAGTGTACAATGAGCAGTTCTTC. Amino acids: CASSLGPGVYNEQFF.

This clone was seen just once. The gene calls are TRBV11-2 and TRBJ2-5; D call uncertain. This CDR3 has 11 residues. V lost 6 bases and J lost 8, with 10 bases in between. Germline-derived CDR1 and CDR2 are SGHAT and FQNNGV. The CDR3 nucleotides are TGTGCCAGCAGACAAGACATAACCCAGTACTTC. It encodes CASRQDITQYF.

The chain has TRBV10-3 and TRBJ2-7; TRBD1 agrees at 8 bases. Germline V gives CDR1 ENHRY, CDR2 SYGVKD. The CDR3 sequence is 14 residues long. The J segment lost 1 base and the V segment lost 5 bases, leaving 4 bases of the junction unmatched. The CDR3 bases are TGTGCCATCAGTCACCGGGACAGGTCCTACGAGCAGTACTTC. Its translation is CAISHRDRSYEQYF.

This clone has just one count. This chain links TRBV18 with TRBJ1-5, with D possibly TRBD1 on 6 matching bases. The CDR3 sequence is 15 residues long. Germline V gene data show CDR1 as KGHSH and CDR2 as LQKENI. V was clipped by 6 bases and J by 6 bases, with 18 bases between them. The CDR3 DNA reads TGTGCCAGCTCTTACGGACAGAATCCCGGTCAGCCCCAGCATTTT. Amino acids: CASSYGQNPGQPQHF.

The chain carries TRBV9 and TRBJ2-7, with D possibly matching TRBD2 (6 bases). The CDR3 totals 14 residues. Germline V CDR1 and CDR2: SGDLS, YYNGEE. V was clipped by 0 bases and J by 2 bases, with 9 bases between them. The CDR3 nucleotides read TGTGCCAGCAGCGTAGTCGGGGAGGCCTACGAGCAGTACTTC. Translating it yields CASSVVGEAYEQYF.

The chain links TRBV14 to TRBJ1-1; possible D gene TRBD1, 5 bases. V was pared by 0 bases and J by 3 bases, with 14 bases between. CDR3 length: 16 residues. Looked up from germline, CDR1 is SGHDN and CDR2 is FVKESK. The DNA for the CDR3 is TGTGCCAGCAGCCAAGAAAGGGGACTCCTTCACACTGAAGCTTTCTTT. Amino acids: CASSQERGLLHTEAFF. Full variable domain (missing parts from reference TRBV14 and TRBJ1-1): EAGVTQFPSHSVIEKGQTVTLRCDPISGHDNLYWYRRVMGKEIKFLLHFVKESKQDESGMPNNRFLAERTGGTYSTLKVQPAELEDSGVYFCASSQERGLLHTEAFFGQGTRLTVV.

The chain carries TRBV4-1 and TRBJ2-7; D ambiguous. V was cut by 1 base and J by 3 bases, with 13 bases left in between. CDR1 MGHRA and CDR2 YSYEKL come from the germline V gene. The CDR3 is 15 residues long. CDR3 in amino acids: CASSQVSGSSYEQYF. The CDR3 region has the DNA TGCGCCAGCAGCCAAGTTTCCGGGTCGAGCTACGAGCAGTACTTC.

The J gene is TRBJ1-2, the V gene TRBV19; 7 bases are shared with TRBD1. V shed 10 bases, J shed 4 bases, and the junction held 9 bases outside the gene matches. Germline assignment: CDR1 LNHDA and CDR2 SQIVND (reference sequence). The CDR3 spans 13 residues. CDR3 loop: CATRGGAGYGYTF. As DNA, the CDR3 is TGTGCCACCCGAGGGGGCGCGGGCTATGGCTACACCTTC.

V is TRBV7-9 and J is TRBJ1-2, with unresolved D. The V gene's germline CDR1 is SEHNR and CDR2 FQNEAQ (reference sequence). This CDR3 has 16 residues. Trimming pared 0 bases from V and 2 bases from J, leaving 13 bases between. The chain's CDR3 is CASSLAGEFFNYGYTF. CDR3 nucleotides: TGTGCCAGCAGCTTAGCAGGAGAATTTTTCAACTATGGCTACACCTTC.

The V call is TRBV5-4, the J call TRBJ1-2, with TRBD1 identical over 8 bases. Germline assignment: CDR1 SGHNT and CDR2 YYREEE (reference sequence). V trimming: 4 bases; J trimming: 5 bases; junction bases outside the gene matches: 10. The CDR3 covers 15 residues. CDR3 DNA: TGTGCCAGCAGCCAAGGGTCAGGGGGCGCGTATGGCTACACCTTC. The encoded protein is CASSQGSGGAYGYTF.

This clone was seen more than once but under ten times. The chain employs TRBV7-6 and TRBJ1-1, with 8 positions matching TRBD1. Germline V gene lookup returns CDR1 SGHVS and CDR2 FNYEAQ. CDR3 length: 14 amino acids. V lost 3 bases, J lost 3 bases, and 3 bases stayed unmatched. CDR3 protein: CASSLDREDTEAFF. CDR3 DNA sequence: TGTGCCAGCAGCTTGGACAGGGAGGACACTGAAGCTTTCTTT.

This clone is a singleton in its sample. This chain uses TRBV7-8 with TRBJ1-2; D possibly corresponds to TRBD1 (6 bases). Germline assignment: CDR1 SGHVS and CDR2 FQNEAQ. The CDR3 sequence is 14 residues long. The V end was cut by 5 bases, the J end by 0 bases, with 10 bases between. DNA of the CDR3: TGTGCCAGCAGCCGGACAGCGTCTAACTATGGCTACACCTTC. It is translated as CASSRTASNYGYTF. The variable domain in full, completed from reference TRBV7-8 and TRBJ1-2, reads GAGVSQSPRYKVAKRGQDVALRCDPISGHVSLFWYQQALGQGPEFLTYFQNEAQLDKSGLPSDRFFAERPEGSVSTLKIQRTQQEDSAVYLCASSRTASNYGYTFGSGTRLTVV.

J is TRBJ2-3 and V is TRBV28, with 10 bases fitting TRBD1. The V segment lost 4 bases and the J segment 2 bases; nucleotides outside the gene matches: 6. The CDR3 consists of 16 residues. Germline assignment: CDR1 MDHEN and CDR2 SYDVKM. The CDR3 reads CASSYRTGGDTDTQYF. The CDR3 DNA sequence: TGTGCCAGCAGTTACCGGACAGGGGGGGACACAGATACGCAGTATTTT.

The gene calls are TRBV18 and TRBJ2-7, with TRBD2 matching over 11 bases. This CDR3 spans 15 amino acids. CDR1 and CDR2 from the germline V gene are KGHSH and LQKENI. With V trimmed by 0 bases and J by 5 bases, 3 bases remained unmatched. This CDR3 reads CASSPPEGLADEQYF. The CDR3 bases are TGTGCCAGCTCACCACCGGAGGGACTAGCGGACGAGCAGTACTTC.

The chain links TRBV19 to TRBJ1-1; no reliable D call. V lost 4 bases and J lost 3, with 12 bases in between. The CDR3 loop spans 14 amino acids. CDR1 is LNHDA, CDR2 SQIVND, per germline (reference sequence). Here the CDR3 DNA reads TGTGCCAGTAGTAGACACGGAGGGTACACTGAAGCTTTCTTT. Translating gives CASSRHGGYTEAFF.

This clone was seen a few times. This chain connects TRBV19 to TRBJ1-1; a weak D match, TRBD1 (5 bases). The CDR3 is 13 amino acids. Trimming stripped 7 bases from V and 8 bases from J, with 17 bases between. The germline V gene has CDR1 LNHDA and CDR2 SQIVND (reference sequence). Here the CDR3 DNA reads TGTGCCAGTATGACAAAGCAGGGTGGAGAAGCTTTCTTT. Protein product: CASMTKQGGEAFF.

This chain connects TRBV28 to TRBJ2-7; 9 positions match TRBD2. Looked up from germline, CDR1 is MDHEN and CDR2 is SYDVKM. This CDR3 is 16 amino acids long. V was pared by 7 bases and J by 2 bases, with 12 bases of the junction left unmatched. The CDR3 DNA follows: TGTGCCAGCACCATTGAAGGGCTAGCGGGAACCTACGAGCAGTACTTC. This gives the protein CASTIEGLAGTYEQYF.

This clone was found once. This chain uses TRBV6-4 with TRBJ1-2; 7 positions agree with TRBD1. Germline CDR1 is MRHNA and CDR2 is SNTAGT. The CDR3 is 15 residues long. V trimming: 6 bases; J trimming: 2 bases; junction bases outside the gene matches: 9. CDR3 region: CASRLQGTSNYGYTF. In DNA form, the CDR3 reads TGTGCCAGCAGGTTACAGGGGACGTCAAACTATGGCTACACCTTC.

The rearrangement uses TRBV7-9 and TRBJ1-2; a possible D gene is TRBD1 (6 bases). The V and J ends lost 4 bases and 5 bases respectively, with 14 bases between them. In germline, CDR1 is SEHNR, CDR2 FQNEAQ (reference sequence). CDR3 length: 14 residues. CDR3 amino acids: CASSSTGTSYGYTF. CDR3 DNA: TGTGCCAGCAGCTCCACCGGGACATCGTATGGCTACACCTTC.

The rearrangement links TRBV7-2 to TRBJ1-1; 10 nucleotides agree with TRBD1. This CDR3 has 14 amino acids. CDR1 and CDR2 (germline): SGHTA, FQGNSA. With V trimmed by 4 bases and J by 4 bases, 3 bases remained unmatched. CDR3: CASSWDRGGTEAFF. The CDR3 nucleotides are TGTGCCAGCAGCTGGGACAGGGGTGGCACTGAAGCTTTCTTT.

V and J are TRBV4-3 and TRBJ1-1; tentatively, D is TRBD1 (6 bases). The CDR3 is made up of 14 amino acids. Between the trimmed V and J ends, which lost 1 base and 5 bases, there was a span of 11 bases. CDR1 and CDR2 (germline): LGHNA, YSLEER. The DNA of the CDR3 is TGCGCCAGCAGCCAAGGAGGGGGGGGGACTGAAGCTTTCTTT. Protein sequence: CASSQGGGGTEAFF.